These 11 T cell receptor beta chains originate from one sample sequenced in a study of T cells in localized non-small cell lung cancer. Generated by immunoSEQ multiplex PCR, the TCRdb table keeps only in-frame clones and is missing some. The sample includes about 25,000 clones, 80% to 95% of them seen just once. Here the sequenced sample was peripheral blood, taken before any cancer treatment. These receptors were collected from a man between 40 and 70 years old with stage III squamous cell lung carcinoma.

CDR3 nucleotides: TGTGCCAGCAGCTCCGGACTCCAAGAGACCCAGTACTTC. Amino acid sequence: CASSSGLQETQYF. The V call is TRBV5-6, the J call TRBJ2-5, with a weak D call TRBD2 (5 bases). Per the germline V gene, CDR1 is SGHDT and CDR2 is YYEEEE. This CDR3 has 13 amino acids. V dropped 3 bases and J dropped 1 base, with 7 bases sitting between them.

The chain has TRBV7-9 and TRBJ2-3; D possibly corresponds to TRBD1 (6 bases). CDR1 is SEHNR, CDR2 FQNEAQ, per germline (reference sequence). The V end was cut by 6 bases, the J end by 2 bases, with 18 bases between. This CDR3 is 16 amino acids long. As DNA, the CDR3 is TGTGCCAGCAGTCAACCCTGGGCAGGGGCCACAGATACGCAGTATTTT. This gives the protein CASSQPWAGATDTQYF. The whole variable domain, remainder taken from reference TRBV7-9 and TRBJ2-3, is DTGVSQNPRHKITKRGQNVTFRCDPISEHNRLYWYRQTLGQGPEFLTYFQNEAQLEKSRLLSDRFSAERPKGSFSTLEIQRTEQGDSAMYLCASSQPWAGATDTQYFGPGTRLTVL.

V usage is TRBV28 and J usage is TRBJ1-2; D perhaps matches TRBD1 (6 bases). Deletions cut 5 bases from V and 3 bases from J, with 10 bases between. Germline loops: CDR1 MDHEN, CDR2 SYDVKM. The CDR3 extends over 13 amino acids. CDR3 loop: CASSLRQDYGYTF. CDR3 DNA: TGTGCCAGCAGTCTTCGACAGGACTATGGCTACACCTTC.

For the CDR3, the DNA is TGTGCCAGCGAAGGGTCGGGACAAAGGTACCAGCCCCAGCATTTT. This gives the protein CASEGSGQRYQPQHF. The V and J genes are TRBV28 and TRBJ1-5; the D gene is possibly TRBD1 (6 bases). The CDR3 spans 15 residues. Germline CDR1 is MDHEN and CDR2 is SYDVKM. V was shortened by 8 bases and J by 7 bases, with 21 bases between the two germline ends.

The rearrangement links TRBV30 to TRBJ1-6; D is unclear. Germline V gives CDR1 GTSNPN, CDR2 SVGIG (reference sequence). This CDR3 is 15 amino acids long. With 2 bases removed from V and 0 bases from J, the gap between germline ends came to 8 bases. This chain's CDR3 is CAWSTLSSYNSPLHF. In DNA form, the CDR3 reads TGTGCCTGGAGTACCCTGAGCTCCTATAATTCACCCCTCCACTTT.

The CDR3 DNA sequence: TGTGCCAGCAGCCAAGAAAGCAGGATCTCCTACGAGCAGTACTTC. Translated: CASSQESRISYEQYF. J is TRBJ2-7 and V is TRBV14, with D hard to call. CDR1 and CDR2 from the germline V gene are SGHDN and FVKESK. This CDR3 spans 15 amino acids. Trimming took off 0 bases at V and 0 bases at J, with 9 bases between the two ends.

CDR3 amino acids: CARRTQVRKTYGYTF. The CDR3 DNA reads as TGTGCCAGACGGACACAAGTGAGAAAGACCTATGGCTACACCTTC. This rearrangement joins TRBV5-3 to TRBJ1-2, with D maybe TRBD1 (5 bases). TRBV5-3 is annotated as an ORF whose role is uncertain. CDR3 length: 15 amino acids. V shed 7 bases and J shed 4 bases, with 20 bases lying between them.

The chain combines TRBV7-3 with TRBJ2-1, with TRBD1 identical over 7 bases. The germline gives CDR1 SGHTA, CDR2 FQGTGA. The CDR3 runs to 15 residues. Germline trimming cut 0 bases from V and 8 bases from J; bases unmatched to any gene: 7. The CDR3 nucleotides read TGTGCCAGCAGCTTAACGTCCCAGGGGGTCGATGAGCAGTTCTTC. Translation: CASSLTSQGVDEQFF.

This rearrangement joins TRBV7-9 to TRBJ1-6, with 10 nucleotides matching TRBD1. This CDR3 contains 15 residues. Germline values: CDR1 SEHNR, CDR2 FQNEAQ (reference sequence). Losses at the gene ends were 4 bases for V and 13 bases for J; bases not matched to a gene: 10. The CDR3 bases are TGTGCCAGCAGCTGGGGGACAGGGGCTGGGGGGCCCCTCCACTTT. It translates to CASSWGTGAGGPLHF. The full variable domain, with the rest looked up from reference TRBV7-9 and TRBJ1-6, is DTGVSQNPRHKITKRGQNVTFRCDPISEHNRLYWYRQTLGQGPEFLTYFQNEAQLEKSRLLSDRFSAERPKGSFSTLEIQRTEQGDSAMYLCASSWGTGAGGPLHFGNGTRLTVT.

The rearrangement links TRBV28 to TRBJ1-2; no reliable D call. Germline V CDR1 and CDR2: MDHEN, SYDVKM. CDR3 size: 12 residues. V was clipped by 3 bases and J by 7 bases, with 9 bases between them. The CDR3 nucleotides are TGTGCCAGCAGTTTGGGCCGGCTTGGCTACACCTTC. It specifies CASSLGRLGYTF.

The chain uses TRBV28 and TRBJ2-1; 10 bases fit TRBD2. CDR3 length: 14 amino acids. The germline V gene encodes CDR1 MDHEN and CDR2 SYDVKM. Trimming cost V 9 bases and J 7 bases; bases outside gene matches: 9. The CDR3 spells CASPPAGGLNEQFF. CDR3 DNA: TGTGCCAGTCCCCCAGCGGGAGGGTTGAATGAGCAGTTCTTC.